Each of the 5 T cell receptor beta chains below was sequenced from the same sample in a study of T-cell memory formation after mild COVID-19. Each CDR3 protein is one row after TCRdb ran MiXCR on the 5' RACE reads. This sample has hundreds of thousands of distinct CDR3 sequences, with roughly 21% found just once. The material sequenced was PBMCs or a T cell subset sorted from them (not recorded which). The receptor source for this set is an adult woman who had mild COVID-19 (a few samples of this study predate the infection). Cell type and time point are not known.

The J gene is TRBJ2-2, the V gene TRBV7-6; 7 nucleotides match TRBD1. V was pared by 5 bases and J by 5 bases, with 5 bases of the junction left unmatched. In germline, CDR1 is SGHVS, CDR2 FNYEAQ. This CDR3 has 14 amino acids. The CDR3 protein is CASSARQGTGELFF. CDR3 in DNA: TGTGCCAGCAGCGCCCGACAGGGAACCGGGGAGCTGTTTTTT.

This clonotype was seen more than once but under ten times. V and J are TRBV7-2 and TRBJ2-4; 9 nucleotides match TRBD1. Looked up from germline, CDR1 is SGHTA and CDR2 is FQGNSA. The CDR3 spans 16 residues. J lost 5 bases, V lost 3 bases, and 8 bases had no gene match. The CDR3 DNA reads TGTGCCAGCAGCTTTCGGATCCGGGACAGGGAAAACATTCAGTACTTC. It translates to CASSFRIRDRENIQYF.

This clonotype was counted once. The V and J genes are TRBV6-1 and TRBJ2-3, with 11 nucleotides matching TRBD2. After removal of 4 bases from V and 0 bases from J, the junction contained 9 bases not matched to a gene. In germline, CDR1 is MNHNS, CDR2 SASEGT. This CDR3 contains 18 residues. The CDR3 loop is CASSAVSGGAGSTDTQYF. Here the CDR3 DNA reads TGTGCCAGCAGTGCGGTTAGCGGGGGGGCCGGGAGCACAGATACGCAGTATTTT.

The V gene is TRBV5-1, the J gene TRBJ2-5; TRBD2 agrees at 9 bases. Trimming removed 0 bases from V and 0 bases from J; junction bases left unmatched: 3. In germline, CDR1 is SGHRS, CDR2 YFSETQ. The CDR3 is made up of 16 amino acids. In DNA form, the CDR3 reads TGCGCCAGCAGCTTGGGTGCTAGCGGGAACCAAGAGACCCAGTACTTC. It yields the protein CASSLGASGNQETQYF. Filled out from reference TRBV5-1 and TRBJ2-5, the complete variable domain reads KAGVTQTPRYLIKTRGQQVTLSCSPISGHRSVSWYQQTPGQGLQFLFEYFSETQRNKGNFPGRFSGRQFSNSRSEMNVSTLELGDSALYLCASSLGASGNQETQYFGPGTRLLVL.

This clonotype was seen at least ten times. The genes are TRBV4-1 and TRBJ2-5, with 10 bases matching TRBD2. The CDR3 runs 16 residues. The germline V gene has CDR1 MGHRA and CDR2 YSYEKL. V shed 3 bases and J 2 bases; nucleotides not matched to a gene: 6. This chain's CDR3 is CASSHQRGGGQETQYF. The DNA of the CDR3 is TGCGCCAGCAGCCACCAGCGGGGGGGTGGACAAGAGACCCAGTACTTC.